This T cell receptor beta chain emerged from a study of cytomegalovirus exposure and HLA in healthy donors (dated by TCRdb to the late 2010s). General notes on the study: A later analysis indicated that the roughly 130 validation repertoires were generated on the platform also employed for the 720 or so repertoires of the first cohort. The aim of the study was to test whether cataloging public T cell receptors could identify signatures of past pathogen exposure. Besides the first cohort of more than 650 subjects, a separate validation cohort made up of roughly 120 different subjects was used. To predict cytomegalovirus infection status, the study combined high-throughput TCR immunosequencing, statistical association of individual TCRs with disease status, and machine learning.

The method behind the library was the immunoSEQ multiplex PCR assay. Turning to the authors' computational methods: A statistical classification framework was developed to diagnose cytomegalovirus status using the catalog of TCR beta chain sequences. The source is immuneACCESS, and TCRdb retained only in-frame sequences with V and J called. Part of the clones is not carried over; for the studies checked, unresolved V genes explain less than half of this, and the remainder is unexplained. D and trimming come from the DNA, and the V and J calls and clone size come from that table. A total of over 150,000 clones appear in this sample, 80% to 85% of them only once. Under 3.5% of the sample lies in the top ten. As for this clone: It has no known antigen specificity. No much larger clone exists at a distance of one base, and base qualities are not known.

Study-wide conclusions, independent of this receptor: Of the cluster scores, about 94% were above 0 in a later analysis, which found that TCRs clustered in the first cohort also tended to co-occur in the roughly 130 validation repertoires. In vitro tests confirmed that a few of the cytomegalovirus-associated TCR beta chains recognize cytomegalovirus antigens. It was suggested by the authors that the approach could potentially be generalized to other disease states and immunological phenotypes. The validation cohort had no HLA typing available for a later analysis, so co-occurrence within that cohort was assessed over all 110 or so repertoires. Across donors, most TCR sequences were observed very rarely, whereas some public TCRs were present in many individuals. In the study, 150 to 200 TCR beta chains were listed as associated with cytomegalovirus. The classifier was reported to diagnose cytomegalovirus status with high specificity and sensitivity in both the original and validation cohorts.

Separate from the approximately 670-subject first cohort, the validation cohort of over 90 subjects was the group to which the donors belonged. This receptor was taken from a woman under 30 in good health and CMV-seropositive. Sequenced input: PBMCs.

The DNA sequence follows: TGTGCCAGCAGCGATGGGGACAGGGAATACAGTGAAAAACTGTTTTTT. Its translation reads: CASSDGDREYSEKLFF. The chain was built from TRBV7-9 and TRBJ1-4, and TRBD1 matches 9 of the central bases. Based on the germline V gene (reference sequence), the CDR1 and CDR2 sequences are SEHNR and FQNEAQ. V and J are trimmed by 5 bases and 7 bases, and the gene matches miss 11 bases of the junction. The CDR3 runs 16 amino acids, cysteine and phenylalanine included. The entry retains the CDR3 DNA only, 48 bases that are in frame from base 1.